A selection of T cell receptor beta chains follows, all from one sample in a study of graft-versus-host responses after intestinal transplantation. These receptors' targets are unknown. Clones were sequenced by immunoSEQ multiplex PCR, and TCRdb holds only the in-frame ones, with some missing. The sample contains tens of thousands of clones, about 93% of which appear only once. This specimen was unstimulated CD8+ T cells sorted from spleen or lymph node cells, taken before intestinal transplant. These TCRs come from a human donor who received an intestinal transplant. CDR3s include the opening cysteine and the closing phenylalanine or tryptophan. Fields, in order: V gene, J gene, clone size, D gene, CDR3 DNA, CDR3 protein. A D gene is named only where the DNA matches it firmly. Expanded clones are given a class, and other clones once, few, many or no size at all.

TRBV11-3	TRBJ2-3	.	.	TGTGCCAGCAGCTTAGATGAGGGTCTTAAGGGAATTGATACGCAGTATTTT	CASSLDEGLKGIDTQYF
TRBV5-4	TRBJ1-4	.	.	TGTGCCAGCAGCTTGGACAGGGAAGGAGAAAAACTGTTTTTT	CASSLDREGEKLFF
TRBV7-2	TRBJ1-2	.	TRBD1	TGTGCCAGCAGCCCCGGGACAGAGGGCTATGGCTACACCTTC	CASSPGTEGYGYTF
TRBV9	TRBJ2-1	once	.	TGTGCCAGCAGCATCGACGCTAGCTCCTACAATGAGCAGTTCTTC	CASSIDASSYNEQFF
TRBV11-3	TRBJ2-7	.	.	TGTGCCAGCAGCTTAGGTCAGACAGACCCGTACTTC	CASSLGQTDPYF
TRBV6-6	TRBJ1-6	.	.	TGTGCCAGCAGTTACTCGTCCCCAGGAATTAATTCACCCCTCCACTTT	CASSYSSPGINSPLHF
TRBV4-3	TRBJ2-2	.	.	TGCGCCAGCAGCCAAGGTCAGAGGACGAACACCGGGGAGCTGTTTTTT	CASSQGQRTNTGELFF
TRBV11-2	TRBJ2-1	.	.	TGTGCCAGCAGCTTATTTGTCGGTGAGCAGTTCTTC	CASSLFVGEQFF
TRBV4-3	TRBJ2-3	.	TRBD2	TGCGCCAGCAGCCAAGATCAGGGTAGCGGGTCCCAAGGTGATACGCAGTATTTT	CASSQDQGSGSQGDTQYF
TRBV4-3	TRBJ2-7	.	.	TGCGCCAGCAGCCAAGTAAGGGGGGGCGAGCAGTACTTC	CASSQVRGGEQYF
TRBV2	TRBJ2-7	.	TRBD1	TGTGCCAGCGGGGGACAGTCTTACGAGCAGTACTTC	CASGGQSYEQYF
TRBV11-3	TRBJ1-2	.	.	TGTGCCAGCAGCGAGGATGGCGGCTACACCTTC	CASSEDGGYTF
TRBV5-4	TRBJ2-7	.	.	TGTGCCAGCAGCACCGGGACTGCACCCTACGAGCAGTACTTC	CASSTGTAPYEQYF
TRBV2	TRBJ1-1	.	.	TGTGCCAGCAGTGAACCGGACATGAACACTGAAGCTTTCTTT	CASSEPDMNTEAFF
TRBV2	TRBJ2-7	.	TRBD1	TGTGCCAGCAGTATCAGTCGGGACAGGGTTTCCTACGAGCAGTACTTC	CASSISRDRVSYEQYF
TRBV30	TRBJ2-2	.	.	TGTGCCTCGGACTTGGACACCGGGGAGCTGTTTTTT	CASDLDTGELFF
TRBV7-2	TRBJ1-1	.	.	TGTGCCAGCAGCTTAGGGCCAGGGCGTGGTGACACTGAAGCTTTCTTT	CASSLGPGRGDTEAFF
TRBV27	TRBJ2-4	.	.	TGTGCCAGCAGTTTAAGGCCAACAGGGAGGGCAGTAAACATTCAGTACTTC	CASSLRPTGRAVNIQYF
TRBV19	TRBJ1-1	once	TRBD1	TGTGCCAGTAGTTTCACCGGGACAGGGGGCCCGTTCACTGAAGCTTTCTTT	CASSFTGTGGPFTEAFF
TRBV5-6	TRBJ2-1	.	TRBD2	TGTGCCAGCAGCTCGCAGGGACTAGCTGGTGAGCAGTTCTTC	CASSSQGLAGEQFF
TRBV9	TRBJ2-5	.	.	TGTGCCAGTTCTAGCGAACCCACTGAGACCCAGTACTTC	CASSSEPTETQYF
TRBV30	TRBJ1-1	.	.	TGTGCCTGGAACCAGGGGTCTGAAGCTTTCTTT	CAWNQGSEAFF
TRBV6-5	TRBJ1-3	.	.	TGTGCCAGCAGTTACTCCCAGGGGACCGGAAACACCATATATTTT	CASSYSQGTGNTIYF
TRBV15	TRBJ1-1	.	.	TGTGCCACCAGCAGAGATCGGGGAGTCGGCGCTGAAGCTTTCTTT	CATSRDRGVGAEAFF
TRBV7-6	TRBJ2-3	once	TRBD2	TGTGCCACGAGACTAGCAGCAGATACGCAGTATTTT	CATRLAADTQYF
TRBV15	TRBJ1-6	.	.	TGTGCCACCAGCAGAGAGGGGGGGGGAAGCTCCTATAATTCACCCCTCCACTTT	CATSREGGGSSYNSPLHF
TRBV7-9	TRBJ1-1	.	.	TGTGCCAGCAGCTTAGGACATAACACTGAAGCTTTCTTT	CASSLGHNTEAFF
TRBV12-5	TRBJ1-1	.	TRBD1	TGTGCTAGTGACCCGGGACAGCTGAACACTGAAGCTTTCTTT	CASDPGQLNTEAFF
TRBV29-1	TRBJ1-2	.	.	TGCAGCGCTGACTTGGCCGCTAACTATGGCTACACCTTC	CSADLAANYGYTF
TRBV9	TRBJ2-1	.	TRBD1	TGTGCCAGCAGTGACAGGGGGAGCTCCTACAATGAGCAGTTCTTC	CASSDRGSSYNEQFF
TRBV28	TRBJ2-3	.	.	TGTGCCAGCAGCCCAAGCCCCTCCGATACGCAGTATTTT	CASSPSPSDTQYF
TRBV4-3	TRBJ2-7	.	.	TGCGCCAGCAGCCAAGACAGGGACTCCTACGAGCAGTACTTC	CASSQDRDSYEQYF
TRBV30	TRBJ1-2	.	TRBD1	TGTGCCTGGAGTCCCCCAGGGGGTCCGGATGGCTACACCTTC	CAWSPPGGPDGYTF
TRBV7-6	TRBJ2-5	.	.	TGTGCCAGCAGCTTAGGCGGGGGCATCCAAGAGACCCAGTACTTC	CASSLGGGIQETQYF
TRBV6-6	TRBJ2-7	.	.	TGTGCCAGCAGTGACCAGACCGGGAGCTCCTACGAGCAGTACTTC	CASSDQTGSSYEQYF
TRBV14	TRBJ2-3	.	TRBD2	TGTGCCAGCACTACAGAGACTAGCGGGGGTATACTGATAGGGGATACGCAGTATTTT	CASTTETSGGILIGDTQYF
TRBV7-9	TRBJ2-2	once	TRBD1	TGTGCCAGCAGGAAGGGACAGCAACCATCCAGCGCCGGGGAGCTGTTTTTT	CASRKGQQPSSAGELFF
TRBV19	TRBJ2-4	.	TRBD1	TGTGCCAGTAGTATAGATGCGGGGACAGGGGCCCATGGCATTCAGTACTTC	CASSIDAGTGAHGIQYF
TRBV19	TRBJ2-2	.	TRBD1	TGTGCCAGTAGTACACAGGGGACCGGGGAGCTGTTTTTT	CASSTQGTGELFF
TRBV11-2	TRBJ2-7	.	.	TGTGCCAGCGAGTTATCCAGGGGATCCTACGAGCAGTACTTC	CASELSRGSYEQYF
TRBV9	TRBJ2-7	once	.	TGTGCCAGCAGCGCCTCTACCGGGACACCCTACAAGCAGTACTTC	CASSASTGTPYKQYF
TRBV6-5	TRBJ1-2	.	.	TGTGCCAGCAGTTACGGGCAGGGGATGTACACCTTC	CASSYGQGMYTF
TRBV27	TRBJ2-1	.	TRBD2	TGTGCCAGCAGTTTATCGAAACTAGCGGGGGAGCAGTTCTTC	CASSLSKLAGEQFF
TRBV27	TRBJ2-7	.	.	TGTGCCAGCAGTCTAGCGAGAGACTCCTACGAGCAGTACTTC	CASSLARDSYEQYF
TRBV11-1	TRBJ2-7	.	TRBD1	TGTGCCAGCAGCTCCGAGACAGGGAACGCCTACGAGCAGTACTTC	CASSSETGNAYEQYF
TRBV7-7	TRBJ2-5	once	TRBD1	TGTGCCAGCAGCTTAGAGGACAGGGCAGGGGAGACCCAGTACTTC	CASSLEDRAGETQYF
TRBV2	TRBJ1-4	.	.	TGTGCCAGCAGTGAAGCGAACAGGGCCCGGGAAAAACTGTTTTTT	CASSEANRAREKLFF
TRBV7-2	TRBJ1-2	once	TRBD1	TGTGCCAGCAGCTTAGCCGGCACAGGGGCGGGCTACACCTTC	CASSLAGTGAGYTF
TRBV7-9	TRBJ2-1	once	.	TGTGCCAGCAGCCCCCACCCAGGGGAAAGCCCTTCTAATGAGCAGTTCTTC	CASSPHPGESPSNEQFF
TRBV19	TRBJ2-1	.	TRBD2	TGTGCCAGTAGTATAGGTCTAGCGGGGGGAAATGAGCAGTTCTTC	CASSIGLAGGNEQFF
TRBV10-3	TRBJ1-1	.	.	TGTGCCATCGGCTTCGGACTCGAAGCTTTCTTT	CAIGFGLEAFF
TRBV4-3	TRBJ1-1	.	TRBD1	TGCGCCAGCAGCCAGGAACAGGGGGCCCTCACTGAAGCTTTCTTT	CASSQEQGALTEAFF
TRBV11-3	TRBJ2-5	.	TRBD2	TGTGCCAGCAGCTTTTGGGGGCGGGGGGAACAAGAGACCCAGTACTTC	CASSFWGRGEQETQYF